These 32 T cell receptor beta chains were all obtained from the same sample, sequenced in a study of T cell repertoires and HLA-DP antigens. TCRdb keeps only in-frame clones here, not all; method: immunoSEQ multiplex PCR. This sample has 65,000 to 90,000 clones; about 82% occur once, and the top ten carry 1.6%. The antigens of these receptors remain unknown. The sequenced sample consisted of CD4+ T cells from PBMCs. The receptors were gathered from a man between 60 and 75 years old in good health and CMV-seronegative.

This clone was recorded once. The V and J genes are TRBV5-8 and TRBJ2-5, with TRBD2 matching 10 bases. V lost 4 bases, J lost 1 base, and 4 bases stayed unmatched. CDR3 length: 15 amino acids. Looked up from germline, CDR1 is SGHTS and CDR2 is YDEGEE. The DNA of the CDR3 is TGTGCCAGCAGCCTAGCGGGAGCGATCCAAGAGACCCAGTACTTC. Its translation: CASSLAGAIQETQYF.

The rearrangement links TRBV5-4 to TRBJ2-6, with D maybe TRBD2 (5 bases). Germline V lookup: CDR1 SGHNT, CDR2 YYREEE (reference sequence). Trimming took 4 bases from V and 4 from J, leaving 12 bases between them. The CDR3 consists of 15 residues. The CDR3 here is CASSGDPGGANVLTF. CDR3 nucleotides: TGTGCCAGCAGCGGCGACCCGGGGGGGGCCAACGTCCTGACTTTC.

The CDR3 loop reads CASSPGTRRGPGNEQFF. DNA of the CDR3: TGTGCCAGCAGCCCCGGAACAAGGCGGGGACCCGGCAATGAGCAGTTCTTC. V and J are TRBV5-8 and TRBJ2-1; maybe TRBD2 (6 bases). V gave up 4 bases and J gave up 6 bases, with 23 bases separating them. The CDR3 runs 17 residues. Germline V gene sequence: CDR1 SGHTS, CDR2 YDEGEE.

This clone occurred a few times. The chain is built from TRBV14 and TRBJ2-7; D unresolved. CDR3 length: 14 amino acids. Germline-derived CDR1 and CDR2 are SGHDN and FVKESK. V lost 1 base and J lost 3, with 10 bases in between. The CDR3 bases are TGTGCCAGCAGCCAAGCCACCGGATTCTACGAGCAGTACTTC. Amino acids: CASSQATGFYEQYF.

The chain recombines TRBV4-2 with TRBJ1-3, with D unclear. The V gene lost 0 bases and the J gene lost 2 bases, with 11 bases spanning the gap. This CDR3 region has 16 residues. Germline V lookup: CDR1 LGHNA, CDR2 YNFKEQ. The CDR3 region has the DNA TGTGCCAGCAGCCAAGACCACCCATCGGCTGGAAACACCATATATTTT. Protein: CASSQDHPSAGNTIYF.

This clone was detected a few times. This chain uses TRBV5-4 with TRBJ2-5; D may correspond to TRBD1 or TRBD2 (6 bases each). Germline V gene lookup returns CDR1 SGHNT and CDR2 YYREEE (reference sequence). Trimming took 1 base from V and 2 from J, leaving 12 bases between them. The CDR3 sequence is 15 residues long. CDR3 in DNA: TGTGCCAGCAGCTTGCGGGGGCGCGGGCAAGAGACCCAGTACTTC. It yields the protein CASSLRGRGQETQYF.

This sequence joins TRBV2 and TRBJ2-5; no clear D gene. CDR1 and CDR2 (germline): SNHLY, FYNNEI. V was cut by 6 bases and J by 1 base, with 3 bases left in between. The CDR3 extends over 11 amino acids. CDR3 bases: TGTGCCAGCAGCCCCCAAGAGACCCAGTACTTC. Its translation: CASSPQETQYF.

Here the CDR3 reads CASSSAWSGGDNEQFF. As DNA, the CDR3 is TGTGCCAGCAGCTCCGCCTGGAGCGGGGGAGACAATGAGCAGTTCTTC. The chain couples TRBV7-2 to TRBJ2-1; 8 nucleotides match TRBD2. The trim removed 4 bases at V and 5 bases at J, leaving 10 bases unmatched. The CDR3 is 16 amino acids. The V gene's germline CDR1 is SGHTA and CDR2 FQGNSA.

The chain couples TRBV25-1 to TRBJ2-3, with D unclear. Germline-derived CDR1 and CDR2 are MGHDK and SYGVNS. The CDR3 is 11 residues long. With 3 bases removed from V and 7 bases from J, the gap between germline ends came to 5 bases. The CDR3: CASSEENTQYF. The CDR3, as DNA: TGTGCCAGCAGTGAGGAAAATACGCAGTATTTT.

The chain uses TRBV15 and TRBJ1-2; 8 bases agree with TRBD1. The V segment lost 6 bases and the J segment 3 bases; nucleotides outside the gene matches: 9. The CDR3 spans 15 residues. Germline CDR1 and CDR2: LNHNV and YYDKDF (reference sequence). CDR3 nucleotide sequence: TGTGCCACCAGAGGCCTAGGACAGGGCGACTATGGCTACACCTTC. Protein: CATRGLGQGDYGYTF.

The V and J genes are TRBV18 and TRBJ2-3; 8 bases map to TRBD2. V lost 4 bases, J lost 3 bases, and 9 bases stayed unmatched. CDR3 size: 16 residues. CDR1 and CDR2 from the germline V gene are KGHSH and LQKENI. CDR3 sequence reads: CASSRLAGGGTDTQYF. DNA of the CDR3: TGTGCCAGCTCACGTCTGGCGGGGGGCGGAACAGATACGCAGTATTTT.

The chain joins TRBV6-5 to TRBJ2-1, with 9 nucleotides matching TRBD1. The germline V gene has CDR1 MNHEY and CDR2 SVGAGI. The CDR3 is 14 residues long. The V gene end was trimmed by 2 bases and the J gene end by 7 bases; junction bases not matched to a gene: 3. DNA for the CDR3: TGTGCCAGCAGTTACGACAGGGGGGGGAATGAGCAGTTCTTC. This codes for CASSYDRGGNEQFF.

CDR3 residues: CASSPSTSGQGETQYF. The CDR3 DNA reads TGTGCCAGCAGCCCTTCGACTAGCGGCCAGGGGGAGACCCAGTACTTC. V usage is TRBV9 and J usage is TRBJ2-5, with 9 nucleotides matching TRBD2. The V gene's germline CDR1 is SGDLS and CDR2 YYNGEE. V lost 4 bases and J lost 5; bases outside the gene matches: 12. CDR3 length: 16 residues.

This chain links TRBV30 with TRBJ2-6; 11 bases line up with TRBD1. Germline V gene sequence: CDR1 GTSNPN, CDR2 SVGIG (reference sequence). This CDR3 contains 18 residues. The junction had 11 bases not matched to a gene; V was cut back by 5 bases and J by 2 bases. CDR3 sequence reads: CAWGGTDRGRTGANVLTF. The CDR3 DNA sequence: TGTGCCTGGGGGGGCACGGACAGGGGGCGTACTGGGGCCAACGTCCTGACTTTC.

V gene TRBV23-1 combines with J gene TRBJ2-1, with D possibly being TRBD1 (6 bases). TRBV23-1 is an ORF; its function is uncertain. Trimming pared 0 bases from V and 5 bases from J, leaving 14 bases between. The CDR3 has 16 amino acids. CDR3 loop: CASSQSNRTANNEQFF. The CDR3 DNA follows: TGCGCCAGCAGTCAATCGAACCGGACAGCTAACAATGAGCAGTTCTTC.

The rearrangement joins TRBV2 to TRBJ2-1; 10 nucleotides align to TRBD2. The CDR3 spans 13 residues. J lost 8 bases, V lost 6 bases, and 4 bases had no gene match. Germline V gives CDR1 SNHLY, CDR2 FYNNEI. CDR3 sequence reads: CASRTGLAYEQFF. In DNA form, the CDR3 reads TGTGCCAGCAGAACGGGACTAGCGTATGAGCAGTTCTTC.

J is TRBJ1-4 and V is TRBV7-9; D gene uncertain. Germline loops: CDR1 SEHNR, CDR2 FQNEAQ (reference sequence). Trimming removed 5 bases from V and 4 bases from J, with 11 bases in between. The CDR3 consists of 14 residues. CDR3 nucleotide sequence: TGTGCCAGCAGCCTGGGGTTGGGTAATGAAAAACTGTTTTTT. Amino acids: CASSLGLGNEKLFF.

This chain joins TRBV7-2 and TRBJ2-4; no clear D. This CDR3 is 14 amino acids long. Trimming shortened V by 3 bases and J by 0 bases, and 6 bases separated the two germline ends. The germline CDR1 and CDR2 sequences are SGHTA and FQGNSA. In DNA form, the CDR3 reads TGTGCCAGCAGCTTCCGGCTAGCCAAAAACATTCAGTACTTC. This gives the protein CASSFRLAKNIQYF. Combining the CDR3 with reference TRBV7-2 and TRBJ2-4 gives the whole variable domain GAGVSQSPSNKVTEKGKDVELRCDPISGHTALYWYRQSLGQGLEFLIYFQGNSAPDKSGLPSDRFSAERTGGSVSTLTIQRTQQEDSAVYLCASSFRLAKNIQYFGAGTRLSVL.

The chain employs TRBV4-1 and TRBJ1-1; possibly TRBD1 for D (5 bases). With 3 bases removed from V and 0 bases from J, the gap between germline ends came to 8 bases. The CDR3 runs to 14 residues. Looked up from germline, CDR1 is MGHRA and CDR2 is YSYEKL. For the CDR3, the DNA is TGCGCCAGCAGCCAGACAGCTTTGAACACTGAAGCTTTCTTT. Translating gives CASSQTALNTEAFF.

This chain connects TRBV5-1 to TRBJ2-7; maybe TRBD2 (5 bases). The CDR3 is 14 residues long. Germline-derived CDR1 and CDR2 are SGHRS and YFSETQ. V was trimmed by 0 bases and J by 2 bases, leaving 9 bases between them. CDR3 region: CASSLDTGTYEQYV. For the CDR3, the DNA is TGCGCCAGCAGCTTGGACACGGGAACCTACGAGCAGTACGTC.

The chain links TRBV2 to TRBJ1-2; 9 nucleotides agree with TRBD1. The CDR3 spans 14 residues. The germline gives CDR1 SNHLY, CDR2 FYNNEI. Trimming cost V 7 bases and J 7 bases; bases outside gene matches: 10. The CDR3 DNA reads TGTGCCAGCAACCTACAGGGGGCCGTTACTGGCTACACCTTC. Its protein product is CASNLQGAVTGYTF.

In this sample, this clone turned up once. The chain joins TRBV5-1 to TRBJ1-1; D gene ambiguous. The CDR3 is 13 residues long. Germline CDR1 SGHRS, CDR2 YFSETQ. The V gene lost 2 bases and the J gene lost 1 base, with 6 bases spanning the gap. CDR3 DNA sequence: TGCGCCAGCAGCTTAGGGCCGAACACTGAAGCTTTCTTT. Amino acid sequence: CASSLGPNTEAFF.

The chain couples TRBV6-1 to TRBJ1-2; no firm D call. V lost 6 bases, J lost 8 bases, and 7 bases lay in between. Germline V lookup: CDR1 MNHNS, CDR2 SASEGT. The CDR3 is made up of 10 amino acids. The CDR3 sequence: CASRKEGYTF. The CDR3 bases are TGTGCCAGCAGGAAAGAGGGCTACACCTTC.

The chain joins TRBV15 to TRBJ1-6; D might be TRBD1 (5 bases). V dropped 3 bases and J dropped 7 bases, with 10 bases sitting between them. This CDR3 is 14 amino acids long. Per germline, CDR1 LNHNV and CDR2 YYDKDF (reference sequence). In nucleotides, the CDR3 is TGTGCCACCAGCAGGGGCCGGGGGAATTCACCCCTCCACTTT. It yields the protein CATSRGRGNSPLHF.

The rearrangement links TRBV19 to TRBJ2-1; 13 bases map to TRBD2. Germline-derived CDR1 and CDR2 are LNHDA and SQIVND (reference sequence). The V gene end was trimmed by 3 bases and the J gene end by 6 bases; junction bases not matched to a gene: 8. CDR3 length: 17 residues. CDR3 nucleotide sequence: TGTGCCAGTAGTATCCCCTCGACTAGCGGGGGGAGCAATGAGCAGTTCTTC. Translation: CASSIPSTSGGSNEQFF.

This sequence joins TRBV9 and TRBJ1-6, with D perhaps TRBD1 (6 bases). Trimming cost V 1 base and J 3 bases, with 14 bases left between them. The CDR3 extends over 17 amino acids. CDR1 and CDR2 from the germline V gene are SGDLS and YYNGEE. The CDR3 nucleotides are TGTGCCAGCAGCGTATACCAGGGGCCGATCTATAATTCACCCCTCCACTTT. Its translation is CASSVYQGPIYNSPLHF.

The chain employs TRBV7-2 and TRBJ1-1; D gene uncertain. The length of the CDR3 is 13 residues. Per germline, CDR1 SGHTA and CDR2 FQGNSA. V was trimmed by 3 bases and J by 0 bases, leaving 5 bases between them. DNA for the CDR3: TGTGCCAGCAGCTTTGGGATGAACACTGAAGCTTTCTTT. Residues: CASSFGMNTEAFF.

The J gene is TRBJ1-2, the V gene TRBV27, with 8 bases that match TRBD1. V lost 6 bases, J lost 4 bases, and 7 bases stayed unmatched. This CDR3 is 14 amino acids long. Germline V gene data show CDR1 as MNHEY and CDR2 as SMNVEV (reference sequence). CDR3: CASRPGQDGYGYTF. CDR3 coding DNA: TGTGCCAGCAGACCGGGACAGGACGGCTATGGCTACACCTTC.

The J gene is TRBJ2-7, the V gene TRBV28, with 10 bases lining up with TRBD1. With 8 bases clipped from V and 2 bases from J, the junction kept 9 bases outside the gene matches. This CDR3 is 15 amino acids long. The germline V gene has CDR1 MDHEN and CDR2 SYDVKM. The CDR3 region is CASAKTGGRAYEQYV. The CDR3 coding sequence is TGTGCCAGCGCCAAGACAGGGGGCAGAGCCTACGAGCAGTACGTC.

V usage is TRBV2 and J usage is TRBJ1-2; TRBD1 aligns across 9 bases. V shed 5 bases and J 4 bases; nucleotides not matched to a gene: 5. The CDR3 is 14 residues long. From germline, CDR1 is SNHLY and CDR2 FYNNEI. CDR3 amino acids: CASSPQGARYGYTF. The CDR3 nucleotides read TGTGCCAGCAGTCCACAGGGGGCTCGCTATGGCTACACCTTC.

The chain joins TRBV7-8 to TRBJ1-1, with D perhaps TRBD1 (5 bases). Trimming took off 3 bases at V and 1 base at J, with 9 bases between the two ends. Germline assignment: CDR1 SGHVS and CDR2 FQNEAQ. The CDR3 runs to 14 residues. CDR3 loop: CASSLGTANTEAFF. In DNA, the CDR3 is TGTGCCAGCAGCTTGGGGACGGCGAACACTGAAGCTTTCTTT.

This clone was observed a single time. The chain has TRBV6-5 and TRBJ1-5, with 7 nucleotides matching TRBD1. Germline lookup yields CDR1 MNHEY and CDR2 SVGAGI. V was pared by 7 bases and J by 0 bases, with 6 bases of the junction left unmatched. The CDR3 is 15 residues long. The CDR3 bases are TGTGCCAGCAAATCCGGGACAGTTAGCAATCAGCCCCAGCATTTT. This sequence encodes CASKSGTVSNQPQHF.